This TCR beta chain was observed in a study of blood T cell repertoires in COVID-19. Sequencing was performed with immunoSEQ multiplex PCR; in TCRdb, only in-frame clones are kept and a portion is missing. The profile covers 300,000 to 400,000 clones, with roughly 90% appearing a single time and approximately 5.2% taken by the ten largest. Looked up from germline, CDR1 is LNHNV and CDR2 is YYDKDF (reference sequence). There are 14 residues in the CDR3. Unmatched junction bases numbered 4, after V lost 4 bases and J lost 4 bases. Participant age was roughly 18 to 90 years, and participants resided in approximately 24 US areas. Each participant's cohort was designated according to participant-reported clinical history. Donors of Cohort 3 who recovered were those that had two negative PCRs, clearance, or symptom resolution.

Sequencing input: PBMCs or T cells enriched from blood (not recorded which). The clonotype originates from a man aged 55 to 70 who had recovered from COVID-19. This chain joins TRBV15 and TRBJ1-2, with 9 bases aligning to TRBD1. The CDR3 loop is CATSTDRGTYGYTF. The CDR3 DNA is TGTGCCACCAGCACGGACAGGGGTACCTATGGCTACACCTTC.